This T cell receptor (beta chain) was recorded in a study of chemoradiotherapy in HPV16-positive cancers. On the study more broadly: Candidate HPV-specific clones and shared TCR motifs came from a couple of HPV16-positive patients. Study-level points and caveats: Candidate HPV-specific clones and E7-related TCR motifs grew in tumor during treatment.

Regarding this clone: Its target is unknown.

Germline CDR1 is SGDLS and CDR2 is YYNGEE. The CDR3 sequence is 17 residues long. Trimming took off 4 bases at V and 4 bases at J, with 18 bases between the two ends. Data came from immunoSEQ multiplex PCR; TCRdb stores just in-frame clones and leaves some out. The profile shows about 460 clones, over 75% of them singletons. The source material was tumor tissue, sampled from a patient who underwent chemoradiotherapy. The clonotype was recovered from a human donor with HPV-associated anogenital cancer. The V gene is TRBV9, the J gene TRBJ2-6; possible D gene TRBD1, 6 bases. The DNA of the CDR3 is TGTGCCAGCAGCTCCCCGCAGTTGGGGGCAGGGGCCAACGTCCTGACTTTC. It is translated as CASSSPQLGAGANVLTF.